Following are 20 T cell receptor beta chains from one sample sequenced in a study of T cell repertoires in cytomegalovirus infection. Each CDR3 protein gets one entry after TCRdb re-called the reads with MiXCR. Among 800,000 to 950,000 distinct CDR3 sequences, 30% to 35% were seen once, and the ten largest hold around 12%. What these receptors recognize is not known. The source was cultured CD8+ T cells from PBMCs, collected from culture after CMV antigen stimulation. These receptors were collected from a human donor in good health (CMV status not recorded). Some clones in this sample may be carry-over from other donors' samples.

The CDR3 sequence: CATSRGDFTDTQYF. The CDR3, as DNA: TGTGCCACCAGCAGAGGGGACTTCACAGATACGCAGTATTTT. This chain uses TRBV15 with TRBJ2-3; D might be TRBD2 (6 bases). The CDR3 contains 14 residues. CDR1 LNHNV and CDR2 YYDKDF come from the germline V gene (reference sequence). V lost 1 base and J lost 2, with 7 bases in between.

V usage is TRBV10-1 and J usage is TRBJ2-4, with 12 bases lining up with TRBD2. The CDR3 totals 17 residues. V trimming: 0 bases; J trimming: 4 bases; junction bases outside the gene matches: 4. Per germline, CDR1 WNHNN and CDR2 SYGVQD (reference sequence). The CDR3 here is CASSESGTSGPKNIQYF. The CDR3 DNA is TGCGCCAGCAGTGAGTCCGGGACTAGCGGGCCAAAAAACATTCAGTACTTC.

This clonotype appeared many times. The V and J genes are TRBV12-3 or TRBV12-4 and TRBJ1-1, with D perhaps TRBD1 (5 bases). The ends were cut back, 2 bases at V and 9 bases at J, with 10 bases in the middle. CDR3 length: 12 residues. CDR3 region: CASSLPGAQAFF. Written as DNA, the CDR3 is TGTGCCAGCAGTTTACCTGGGGCACAAGCTTTCTTT.

This clonotype was counted only a few times. The chain carries TRBV27 and TRBJ2-7, with D tentatively TRBD1 or TRBD2 (6 bases each). The CDR3 covers 13 residues. The V end was cut by 3 bases, the J end by 6 bases, with 12 bases between. Germline V gives CDR1 MNHEY, CDR2 SMNVEV (reference sequence). CDR3 loop: CASSFGGQSEQYF. For the CDR3, the DNA is TGTGCCAGCAGTTTCGGGGGACAATCCGAGCAGTACTTC.

This clonotype was seen a handful of times. The chain carries TRBV7-9 and TRBJ2-1; TRBD2 matches 11 bases. CDR1 is SEHNR, CDR2 FQNEAQ, per germline (reference sequence). With V trimmed by 4 bases and J by 8 bases, 16 bases remained unmatched. The CDR3 runs to 18 residues. For the CDR3, the DNA is TGTGCCAGCAGCTCAACTACCAAGACTAGCGGGACTGGTTATGAGCAGTTCTTC. Translation: CASSSTTKTSGTGYEQFF.

Regarding this clonotype: Mismatch with germline at one junction end may stem from a read error. CDR3 sequence (DNA): TGTGCCTGCAGTACACACTTAAATTCACCCCTCCACTTT. Protein sequence: CACSTHLNSPLHF. The J gene is TRBJ1-6, the V gene TRBV6-2 or TRBV6-3; D not certain. CDR3 length: 13 amino acids. Looked up from germline, CDR1 is MNHEY and CDR2 is SVGEGT.

The V call is TRBV7-6, the J call TRBJ2-7, with D perhaps TRBD2 (5 bases). Per germline, CDR1 SGHVS and CDR2 FNYEAQ. The CDR3 is 13 residues long. V gave up 5 bases and J gave up 2 bases, with 10 bases separating them. The CDR3 region has the DNA TGTGCCAGCAGCGTAACCGGGGCCTACGAGCAGTACTTC. Translating it yields CASSVTGAYEQYF.

The chain carries TRBV12-3 or TRBV12-4 and TRBJ1-4; D remains ambiguous. The CDR3 covers 14 residues. Trimming took off 5 bases at V and 8 bases at J, with 15 bases between the two ends. CDR3 loop: CASSLGSLREKLFF. The CDR3 DNA reads as TGTGCCAGCAGTCTAGGGTCATTACGCGAAAAACTGTTTTTT.

This rearrangement joins TRBV5-4 to TRBJ2-7; D call uncertain. The CDR3 spans 14 residues. The germline gives CDR1 SGHNT, CDR2 YYREEE (reference sequence). Trimming removed 0 bases at V and 5 bases at J, with 12 bases between. DNA for the CDR3: TGTGCCAGCAGCTTGGAGGCAGCTGGGGACGAGCAGTACTTC. It yields the protein CASSLEAAGDEQYF.

CDR3 in amino acids: CASSLEGWGNIQYF. The CDR3 coding sequence is TGTGCCAGCAGCTTGGAAGGGTGGGGAAACATTCAGTACTTC. The chain has TRBV5-4 and TRBJ2-4; D not certain. Germline lookup yields CDR1 SGHNT and CDR2 YYREEE (reference sequence). Trimming removed 0 bases at V and 6 bases at J, with 10 bases between. There are 14 residues in the CDR3.

Worth noting for this clonotype: A read error may be the cause here, since a much bigger clone is one base away. V usage is TRBV7-2 and J usage is TRBJ2-7, with 8 bases lining up with TRBD2. CDR1 SGHTA and CDR2 FQGNSA come from the germline V gene. J gave up 5 bases and V 7 bases, and 16 bases lay outside the gene matches. The CDR3 totals 16 residues. As DNA, the CDR3 is TGTGCCAGCAACTCGTTTTCGGGGGGGATACGACACGAGCAGTACTTC. This codes for CASNSFSGGIRHEQYF.

This clonotype appeared once. The chain has TRBV20-1 and TRBJ2-5, with 13 bases fitting TRBD2. Trimming at V came to 7 bases and at J to 1 base, leaving 3 bases not matched to a gene. The CDR3 runs 14 residues. CDR1 is DFQATT, CDR2 SNEGSKA, per germline (reference sequence). The CDR3 sequence is CSGGLAGRQETQYF. DNA of the CDR3: TGCAGTGGGGGACTAGCGGGGCGCCAAGAGACCCAGTACTTC.

This clonotype was counted between two and nine times. In nucleotides, the CDR3 is TGTGCCAGCGCCCTTCAATTCCAGGGGGACAGGGTTTCCTACGAGCAGTACTTC. The encoded protein is CASALQFQGDRVSYEQYF. The rearrangement uses TRBV12-3 or TRBV12-4 and TRBJ2-7, with 9 bases fitting TRBD1. The CDR3 spans 18 residues. V lost 8 bases to trimming and J lost 1 base; unmatched junction nucleotides: 18.

Many counts were recorded for this clonotype. This chain joins TRBV11-2 and TRBJ1-4; D remains ambiguous. The CDR3 is made up of 15 amino acids. Germline-derived CDR1 and CDR2 are SGHAT and FQNNGV. V was clipped by 1 base and J by 7 bases, with 13 bases between them. CDR3 amino acids: CASSLVPQAGEKLFF. The CDR3 nucleotides read TGTGCCAGCAGCTTAGTCCCCCAGGCGGGTGAAAAACTGTTTTTT.

This clonotype was found many times. V gene TRBV20-1 combines with J gene TRBJ2-3; D remains ambiguous. The germline CDR1 and CDR2 sequences are DFQATT and SNEGSKA (reference sequence). CDR3 size: 13 residues. V was pared by 7 bases and J by 0 bases, with 11 bases between. Here the CDR3 reads CSVLVRSTDTQYF. The CDR3 coding sequence is TGCAGTGTTCTCGTCCGGAGCACAGATACGCAGTATTTT.

This rearrangement joins TRBV4-3 to TRBJ2-2; possibly TRBD1 for D (5 bases). The V gene's germline CDR1 is LGHNA and CDR2 YSLEER. The CDR3 is made up of 16 amino acids. V was clipped by 0 bases and J by 6 bases, with 14 bases between them. CDR3 coding DNA: TGCGCCAGCAGCCAAGATCTACAAGGGGTTCCCGGGGAGCTGTTTTTT. Residues: CASSQDLQGVPGELFF.

The CDR3, as DNA: TGTGCCAGCAGCCTATGGGGGATCACCGGGGAGCTGTTTTTT. Its protein is CASSLWGITGELFF. The rearrangement links TRBV27 to TRBJ2-2; D possibly uses TRBD1 or TRBD2 (5 bases each). Germline-derived CDR1 and CDR2 are MNHEY and SMNVEV (reference sequence). V was shortened by 6 bases and J by 4 bases, with 12 bases between the two germline ends. This CDR3 has 14 amino acids.

Remarks on this clonotype: The junction and the germline gene differ at one end; a read error may be behind it. This chain links TRBV5-4 with TRBJ2-1; D call uncertain. Germline loops: CDR1 SGHNT, CDR2 YYREEE (reference sequence). The CDR3 length is 13 residues. The CDR3 loop reads CVSPTDGHNEQFF. CDR3 coding DNA: TGTGTCAGCCCTACGGACGGACACAATGAGCAGTTCTTC.

This chain connects TRBV11-1 to TRBJ2-3, with D uncertain. V was pared by 5 bases and J by 0 bases, with 12 bases between. The CDR3 loop spans 15 amino acids. Germline CDR1 is SGHAT and CDR2 is FQDESV (reference sequence). This chain's CDR3 is CASSTWTESTDTQYF. CDR3 coding DNA: TGTGCCAGCAGCACATGGACGGAAAGCACAGATACGCAGTATTTT.

The gene calls are TRBV5-4 and TRBJ1-2; no clear D. Germline V gene data show CDR1 as SGHNT and CDR2 as YYREEE (reference sequence). V lost 9 bases and J 5 bases, leaving 17 bases between the germline ends. This CDR3 has 13 residues. The CDR3 is CATPHDKGYGYTF. DNA of the CDR3: TGTGCCACACCACACGACAAAGGGTATGGCTACACCTTC.